The present entry profiles one T cell receptor beta chain with its context. What it recognizes is unknown. The record originates from a study of regulatory T cells in long-lasting Graves disease. Study information: Those with persistent Graves' disease had received antithyroid drugs for over 5 years with positive TSH receptor antibodies.

Researchers made TCR beta libraries by using iRepertoire HTBI primers and running Arm-PCR on CDR3 regions. MiXCR was run by TCRdb on the multiplex PCR reads, yielding one entry per CDR3 protein. In the table there are 600,000 to 800,000 distinct CDR3 sequences, roughly 30% of which are singletons. The time point is: persistent/refractory GD, antithyroid drugs over 5 years with positive TRAb. The TCR library was prepared using RNA isolated from PBMCs. Findings of the study overall: TCR diversity was lower in persistent Graves' patients (versus newly diagnosed ones). Thyroid tissue was not studied; only peripheral blood was.

The sample was peripheral blood mononuclear cells (PBMCs), taken when the disease was refractory, from a patient treated with antithyroid drugs. This TCR came from a female donor with Graves disease.

The CDR3 here is CASSLSTLGTAPHGYTF. In nucleotides, the CDR3 is TGTGCCAGCAGCCTATCGACCCTCGGGACAGCACCCCATGGCTACACCTTC. V is TRBV28 and J is TRBJ1-2; 7 bases are shared with TRBD1. Per germline, CDR1 MDHEN and CDR2 SYDVKM. The CDR3 covers 17 residues. J lost 6 bases, V lost 6 bases, and 19 bases had no gene match.